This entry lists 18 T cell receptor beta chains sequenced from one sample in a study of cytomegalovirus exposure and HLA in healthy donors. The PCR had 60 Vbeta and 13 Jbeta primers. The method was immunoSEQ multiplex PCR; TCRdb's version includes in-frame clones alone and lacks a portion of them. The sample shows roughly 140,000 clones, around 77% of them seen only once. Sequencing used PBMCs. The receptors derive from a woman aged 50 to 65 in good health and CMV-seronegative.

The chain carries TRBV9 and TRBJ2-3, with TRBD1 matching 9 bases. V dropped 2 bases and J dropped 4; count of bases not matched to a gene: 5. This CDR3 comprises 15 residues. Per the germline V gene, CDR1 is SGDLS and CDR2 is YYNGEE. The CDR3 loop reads CASSVGTGYADTQYF. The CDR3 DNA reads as TGTGCCAGCAGCGTCGGGACAGGGTATGCAGATACGCAGTATTTT.

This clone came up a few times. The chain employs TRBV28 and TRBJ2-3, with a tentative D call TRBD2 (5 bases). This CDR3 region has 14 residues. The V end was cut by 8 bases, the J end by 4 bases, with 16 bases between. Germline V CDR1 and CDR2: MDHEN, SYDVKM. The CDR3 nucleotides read TGTGCCAGCCCCACCCGACTAACATCAGATACGCAGTATTTT. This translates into CASPTRLTSDTQYF.

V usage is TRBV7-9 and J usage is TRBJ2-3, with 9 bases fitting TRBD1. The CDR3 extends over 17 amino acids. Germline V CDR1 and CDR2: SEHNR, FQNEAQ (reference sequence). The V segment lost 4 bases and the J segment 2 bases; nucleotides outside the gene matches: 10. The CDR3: CASSSRDREFFTDTQYF. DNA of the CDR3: TGTGCCAGCAGCTCCCGGGACAGGGAATTTTTCACAGATACGCAGTATTTT.

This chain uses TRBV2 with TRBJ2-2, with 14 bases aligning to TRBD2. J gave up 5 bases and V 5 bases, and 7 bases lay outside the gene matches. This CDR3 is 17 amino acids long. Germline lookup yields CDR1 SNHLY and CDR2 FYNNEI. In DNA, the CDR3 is TGTGCCAGCAGTTCCCCGGGACTAGCGGGGGAGACCGGGGAGCTGTTTTTT. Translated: CASSSPGLAGETGELFF.

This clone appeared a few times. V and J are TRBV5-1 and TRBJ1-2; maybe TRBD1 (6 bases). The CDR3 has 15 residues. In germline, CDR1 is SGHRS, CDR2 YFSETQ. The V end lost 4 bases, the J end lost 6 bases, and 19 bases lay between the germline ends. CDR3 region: CASSPQRTDWDGYTF. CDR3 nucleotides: TGCGCCAGCAGCCCCCAAAGGACAGATTGGGATGGCTACACCTTC.

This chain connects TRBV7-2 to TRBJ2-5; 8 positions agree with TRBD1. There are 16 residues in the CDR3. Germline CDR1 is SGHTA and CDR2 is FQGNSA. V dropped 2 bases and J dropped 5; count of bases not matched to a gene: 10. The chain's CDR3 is CASSLMVGQEGETQYF. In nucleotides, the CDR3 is TGTGCCAGCAGCTTAATGGTGGGACAGGAGGGGGAGACCCAGTACTTC.

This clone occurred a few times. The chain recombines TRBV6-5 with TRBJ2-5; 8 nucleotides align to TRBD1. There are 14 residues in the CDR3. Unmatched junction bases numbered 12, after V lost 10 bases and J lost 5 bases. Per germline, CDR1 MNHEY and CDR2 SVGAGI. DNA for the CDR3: TGTGCCACGACAGGGGTGGGGGCCGGGGAGACCCAGTACTTC. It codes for CATTGVGAGETQYF.

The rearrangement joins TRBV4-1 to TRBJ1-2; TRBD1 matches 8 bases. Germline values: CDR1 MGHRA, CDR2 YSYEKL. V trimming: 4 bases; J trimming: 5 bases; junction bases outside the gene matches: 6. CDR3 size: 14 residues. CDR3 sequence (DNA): TGCGCCAGCAGCCGCGTGACAGGGGATTATGGCTACACCTTC. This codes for CASSRVTGDYGYTF.

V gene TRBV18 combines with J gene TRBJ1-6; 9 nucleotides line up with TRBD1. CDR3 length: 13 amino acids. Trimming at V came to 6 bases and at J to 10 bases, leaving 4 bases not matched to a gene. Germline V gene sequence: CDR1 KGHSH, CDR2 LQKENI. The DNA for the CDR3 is TGTGCCAGCTCGGCCGGGACAGGGTCACCCCTCCACTTT. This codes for CASSAGTGSPLHF.

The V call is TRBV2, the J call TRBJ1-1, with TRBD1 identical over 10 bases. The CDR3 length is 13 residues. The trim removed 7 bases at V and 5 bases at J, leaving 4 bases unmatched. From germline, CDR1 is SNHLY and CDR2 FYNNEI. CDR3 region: CASTGTGVTEAFF. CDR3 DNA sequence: TGTGCCAGCACAGGGACAGGGGTTACTGAAGCTTTCTTT.

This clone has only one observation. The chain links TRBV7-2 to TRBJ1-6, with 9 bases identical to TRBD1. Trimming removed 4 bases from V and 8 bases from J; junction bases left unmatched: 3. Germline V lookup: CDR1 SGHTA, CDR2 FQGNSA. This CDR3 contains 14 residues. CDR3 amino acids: CASSSTGGHSPLHF. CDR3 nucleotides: TGTGCCAGCAGCTCGACAGGGGGGCATTCACCCCTCCACTTT. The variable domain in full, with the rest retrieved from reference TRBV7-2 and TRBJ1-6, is GAGVSQSPSNKVTEKGKDVELRCDPISGHTALYWYRQSLGQGLEFLIYFQGNSAPDKSGLPSDRFSAERTGGSVSTLTIQRTQQEDSAVYLCASSSTGGHSPLHFGNGTRLTVT.

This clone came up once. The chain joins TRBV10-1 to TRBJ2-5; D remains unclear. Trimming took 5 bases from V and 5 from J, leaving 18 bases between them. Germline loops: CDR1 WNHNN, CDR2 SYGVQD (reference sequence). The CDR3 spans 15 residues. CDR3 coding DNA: TGCGCCAGCAGTCCTTTTCGTGGAAGCAGGGAGACCCAGTACTTC. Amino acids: CASSPFRGSRETQYF.

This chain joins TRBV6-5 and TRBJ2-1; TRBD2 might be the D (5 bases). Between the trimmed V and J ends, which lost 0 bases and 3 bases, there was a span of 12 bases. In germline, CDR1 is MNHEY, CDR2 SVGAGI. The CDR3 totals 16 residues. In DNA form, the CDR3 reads TGTGCCAGCAGTTACTCCCCCGGGAACGTCTACAATGAGCAGTTCTTC. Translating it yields CASSYSPGNVYNEQFF.

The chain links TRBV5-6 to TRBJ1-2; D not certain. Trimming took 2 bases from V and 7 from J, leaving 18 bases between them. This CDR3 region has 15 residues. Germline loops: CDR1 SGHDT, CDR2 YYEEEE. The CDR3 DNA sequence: TGTGCCAGCAGCTTCTGGACTACCCGACGGGGTGGCTACACCTTC. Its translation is CASSFWTTRRGGYTF.

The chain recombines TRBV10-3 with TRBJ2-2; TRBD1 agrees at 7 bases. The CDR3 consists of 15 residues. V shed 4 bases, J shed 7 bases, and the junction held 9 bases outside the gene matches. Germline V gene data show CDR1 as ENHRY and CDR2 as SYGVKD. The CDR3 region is CAISGEQGDVGELFF. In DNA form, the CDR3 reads TGTGCCATCAGTGGCGAGCAGGGGGATGTCGGGGAGCTGTTTTTT.

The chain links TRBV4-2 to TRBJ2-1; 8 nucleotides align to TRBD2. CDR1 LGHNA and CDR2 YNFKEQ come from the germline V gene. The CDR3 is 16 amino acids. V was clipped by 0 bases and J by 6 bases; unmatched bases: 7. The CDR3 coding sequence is TGTGCCAGCAGCCAAGAGGTCGGGGGGGCCCTCAATGAGCAGTTCTTC. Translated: CASSQEVGGALNEQFF.

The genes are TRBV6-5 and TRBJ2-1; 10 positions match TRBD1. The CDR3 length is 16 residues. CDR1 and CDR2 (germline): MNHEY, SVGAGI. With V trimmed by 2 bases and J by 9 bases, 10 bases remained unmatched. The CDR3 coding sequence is TGTGCCAGCAGTTACGTTCGGGGACAGGGGAGGGCTGAGCAGTTCTTC. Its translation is CASSYVRGQGRAEQFF.

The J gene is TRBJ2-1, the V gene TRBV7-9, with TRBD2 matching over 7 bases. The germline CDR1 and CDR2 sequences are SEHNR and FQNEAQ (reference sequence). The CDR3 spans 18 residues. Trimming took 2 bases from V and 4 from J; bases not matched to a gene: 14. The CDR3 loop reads CASSLPIAVQRGYNEQFF. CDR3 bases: TGTGCCAGCAGCTTACCTATAGCGGTCCAGCGGGGATACAATGAGCAGTTCTTC. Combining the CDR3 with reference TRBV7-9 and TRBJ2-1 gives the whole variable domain DTGVSQNPRHKITKRGQNVTFRCDPISEHNRLYWYRQTLGQGPEFLTYFQNEAQLEKSRLLSDRFSAERPKGSFSTLEIQRTEQGDSAMYLCASSLPIAVQRGYNEQFFGPGTRLTVL.